What follows is one TCR beta chain and its context. The junction had 22 bases not matched to a gene; V was cut back by 2 bases and J by 5 bases. CDR1 and CDR2 (germline): ENHRY, SYGVKD. CDR3 length: 22 amino acids. This sample stems from a study of follicular helper T cells after annual influenza vaccination. Sequencing of TCRB used Survey level resolution. Profiled with immunoSEQ multiplex PCR; TCRdb holds only in-frame clones, not every one. The table records 9,500 to 13,000 clones, about four fifths of them present only once. Time point described: 2014-2015 season, 7 days after vaccination. The rearrangement joins TRBV10-3 to TRBJ2-2; 11 nucleotides agree with TRBD2. The sequencing here drew on CXCR5- memory CD4+ T cells sorted from blood, taken 7 days after influenza vaccination. The TCR originated in an adult who received the influenza vaccine. This chain's CDR3 is CAISEKTSGRGTSGRGTGELFF. The CDR3 nucleotides read TGTGCCATCAGTGAGAAAACGAGCGGTCGGGGTACTAGCGGGAGAGGTACCGGGGAGCTGTTTTTT.